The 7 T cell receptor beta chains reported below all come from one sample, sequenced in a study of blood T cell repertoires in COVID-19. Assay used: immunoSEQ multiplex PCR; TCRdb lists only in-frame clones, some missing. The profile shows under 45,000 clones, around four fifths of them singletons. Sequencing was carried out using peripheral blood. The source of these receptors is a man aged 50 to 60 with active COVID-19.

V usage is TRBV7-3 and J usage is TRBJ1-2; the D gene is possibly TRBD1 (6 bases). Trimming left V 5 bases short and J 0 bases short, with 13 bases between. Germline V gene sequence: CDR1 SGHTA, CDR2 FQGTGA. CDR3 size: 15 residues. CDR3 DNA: TGTGCCAGCAGCCGAGGGGCAGGGGCTAACTATGGCTACACCTTC. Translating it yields CASSRGAGANYGYTF.

The CDR3 is CASSHGQKNDNEQFF. The CDR3 coding sequence is TGCGCCAGCAGCCATGGACAGAAGAATGACAATGAGCAGTTCTTC. The chain has TRBV4-3 and TRBJ2-1; D might be TRBD1 (6 bases). With 3 bases removed from V and 5 bases from J, the gap between germline ends came to 14 bases. Per germline, CDR1 LGHNA and CDR2 YSLEER. This CDR3 comprises 15 residues.

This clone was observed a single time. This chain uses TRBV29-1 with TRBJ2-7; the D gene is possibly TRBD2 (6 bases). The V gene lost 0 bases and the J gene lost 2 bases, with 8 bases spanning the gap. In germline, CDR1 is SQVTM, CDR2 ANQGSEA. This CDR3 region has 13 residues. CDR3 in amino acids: CSVEEGGAYEQYF. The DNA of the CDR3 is TGCAGCGTTGAAGAGGGCGGGGCCTACGAGCAGTACTTC.

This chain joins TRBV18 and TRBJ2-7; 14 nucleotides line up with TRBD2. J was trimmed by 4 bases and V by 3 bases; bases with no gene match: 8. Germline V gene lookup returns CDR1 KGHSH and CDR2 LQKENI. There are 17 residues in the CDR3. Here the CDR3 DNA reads TGTGCCAGCTCACCGGGGGGGACTAGCGGGAGTCGGTACGAGCAGTACTTC. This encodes CASSPGGTSGSRYEQYF.

CDR3 DNA sequence: TGTGCCAGCAGCTTAGATCCCGGGGCAGGGGTCACCGGGGAGCTGTTTTTT. Protein sequence: CASSLDPGAGVTGELFF. The chain is built from TRBV11-2 and TRBJ2-2, with D perhaps TRBD1 (6 bases). Germline V gives CDR1 SGHAT, CDR2 FQNNGV. This CDR3 is 17 amino acids long. V was trimmed by 0 bases and J by 4 bases, leaving 15 bases between them.

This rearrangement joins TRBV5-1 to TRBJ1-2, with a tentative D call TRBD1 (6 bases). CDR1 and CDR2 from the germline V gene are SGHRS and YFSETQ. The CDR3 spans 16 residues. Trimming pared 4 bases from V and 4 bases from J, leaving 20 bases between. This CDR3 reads CASSPNFGGTLYGYTF. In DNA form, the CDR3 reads TGCGCCAGCAGCCCGAACTTTGGTGGGACACTCTATGGCTACACCTTC.

CDR3 DNA sequence: TGTGCCAGCAGCTTTGAGGCACCCTACGAGCAGTACTTC. Protein sequence: CASSFEAPYEQYF. J is TRBJ2-7 and V is TRBV11-3, with unresolved D. Trimming removed 3 bases at V and 2 bases at J, with 8 bases between. CDR3 size: 13 residues. Germline V CDR1 and CDR2: SGHNT, YENEEA.